This TCR beta chain was sequenced in a study of T cells in Graves' hyperthyroidism and ophthalmopathy. About the research overall: Pretreatment peripheral blood was obtained at initial diagnosis.

The CDR3 regions of TCR beta were amplified from RNA transcripts. Primed by the HTBI set, a first-round RT-PCR was run on the TCR CDR3. TCRdb ran MiXCR on the multiplex PCR reads and lists one entry per CDR3 protein. The sample consists of around 620,000 distinct CDR3 sequences, 14% of them appearing once. A NOSPECS grade of at least 4, a Clinical Activity Score of at least 3 and duration under 3 months were recorded in ophthalmopathy patients. Researchers barred patients who had uncontrolled infection, other autoimmune disease, pregnancy or lactation. Study observations and caveats: Most expanded thyroid clonotypes above 0.001 recurred in blood.

This clonotype was seen at least ten times. Its antigen is still unknown. Sequences were obtained from blood. This sequence was found in a woman under 30 with Graves' ophthalmopathy.

CDR3 nucleotides: TGTGCCAGCATCTCGGGACAGTATACAGATACGCAGTATTTT. Amino acid sequence: CASISGQYTDTQYF. The rearrangement uses TRBV28 and TRBJ2-3, with TRBD1 matching 7 bases. The V gene's germline CDR1 is MDHEN and CDR2 SYDVKM. The CDR3 contains 14 residues. V lost 7 bases to trimming and J lost 3 bases; unmatched junction nucleotides: 7. Full variable domain (rest looked up from reference TRBV28 and TRBJ2-3): DVKVTQSSRYLVKRTGEKVFLECVQDMDHENMFWYRQDPGLGLRLIYFSYDVKMKEKGDIPEGYSVSREKKERFSLILESASTNQTSMYLCASISGQYTDTQYFGPGTRLTVL.